Here is one T cell receptor (beta chain) with its context. Germline V gene data show CDR1 as SQVTM and CDR2 as ANQGSEA. V was shortened by 8 bases and J by 4 bases, with 14 bases between the two germline ends. CDR3 length equals 12 residues. This record comes from a study of blood T cell repertoires in COVID-19. Overall study: T cells, B-cell-depleted T cells, or PBMCs supplied cDNA or gDNA.

The authors' processing: Reference gene primer amplification in the assay estimated nucleated cell counts. Produced via immunoSEQ multiplex PCR; TCRdb's table is partial and in-frame only. V, J and clone size are those of that table, while D and trimming were read from the DNA. The sample holds roughly 49,000 clones, less than 90% seen once. V is TRBV29-1 and J is TRBJ1-2; D is undetermined. The clonotype comes from a human donor in a cohort sampled during active COVID-19. Input material: peripheral blood. CDR3 protein: CSITTSGYGYTF. CDR3 in DNA: TGCAGCATCACCACTTCCGGCTATGGCTACACCTTC.